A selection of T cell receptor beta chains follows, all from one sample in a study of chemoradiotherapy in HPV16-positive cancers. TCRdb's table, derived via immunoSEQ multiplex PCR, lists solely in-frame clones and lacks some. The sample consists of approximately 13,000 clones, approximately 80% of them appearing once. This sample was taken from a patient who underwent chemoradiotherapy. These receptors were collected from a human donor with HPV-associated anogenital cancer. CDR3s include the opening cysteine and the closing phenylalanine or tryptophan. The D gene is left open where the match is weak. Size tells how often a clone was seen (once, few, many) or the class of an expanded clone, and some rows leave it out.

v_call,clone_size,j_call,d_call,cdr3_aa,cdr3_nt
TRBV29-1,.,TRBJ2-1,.,CSVEFPNDNEQFF,TGCAGCGTTGAATTCCCCAACGACAATGAGCAGTTCTTC
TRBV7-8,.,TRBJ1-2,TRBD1,CASSRLPGQGIDGYTF,TGTGCCAGCAGCAGACTACCGGGACAGGGAATAGATGGCTACACCTTC
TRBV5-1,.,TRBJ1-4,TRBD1,CASSLGQGAVAEKLFF,TGCGCCAGCAGCTTGGGACAGGGGGCTGTAGCGGAAAAACTGTTTTTT
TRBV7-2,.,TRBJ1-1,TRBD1,CASSFLGQLTEAFF,TGTGCCAGCAGCTTCTTGGGACAGTTAACTGAAGCTTTCTTT
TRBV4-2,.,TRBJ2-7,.,CASSQDLRQYYEQYF,TGTGCCAGCAGCCAAGATCTCAGACAGTACTACGAGCAGTACTTC
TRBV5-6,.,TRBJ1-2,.,CASSLGGRRYGYTF,TGTGCCAGCAGCTTGGGGGGGCGCCGCTATGGCTACACCTTC
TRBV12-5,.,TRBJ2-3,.,CASGLVQGRDTQYF,TGTGCTAGTGGTTTGGTACAGGGCCGGGATACGCAGTATTTT
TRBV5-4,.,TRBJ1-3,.,CASSPSESSGNTIYF,TGTGCCAGCAGCCCTTCTGAGAGTTCTGGAAACACCATATATTTT
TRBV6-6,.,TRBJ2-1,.,CASRSGVQGNEQFF,TGTGCCAGCAGGAGCGGGGTACAGGGGAATGAGCAGTTCTTC
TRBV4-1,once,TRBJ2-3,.,CASSQVTGSTDTQYF,TGCGCCAGCAGCCAAGTCACGGGGAGCACAGATACGCAGTATTTT
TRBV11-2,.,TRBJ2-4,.,CASSLEAPTGFNKNIQYF,TGTGCCAGCAGCTTAGAGGCCCCCACAGGGTTTAACAAAAACATTCAGTACTTC
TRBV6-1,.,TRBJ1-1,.,CASSFRDGLTIEAFF,TGTGCCAGCAGCTTCCGGGACGGTCTGACCATTGAAGCTTTCTTT
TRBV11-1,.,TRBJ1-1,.,CASSLGGAVNTEAFF,TGTGCCAGCAGCTTAGGTGGAGCGGTGAACACTGAAGCTTTCTTT
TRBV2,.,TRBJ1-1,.,CASSSDITEAFF,TGTGCCAGCAGCTCAGACATCACTGAAGCTTTCTTT
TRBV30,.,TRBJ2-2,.,CALRWDWITKEKTGELFF,TGTGCCCTACGGTGGGACTGGATAACAAAAGAGAAGACCGGGGAGCTGTTTTTT
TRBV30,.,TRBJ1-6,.,CAWSTGTAASPLHF,TGTGCCTGGAGTACAGGGACTGCCGCCTCACCCCTCCACTTT
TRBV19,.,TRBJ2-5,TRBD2,CASSIRLAGMETQYF,TGTGCCAGTAGTATCCGACTAGCGGGGATGGAGACCCAGTACTTC
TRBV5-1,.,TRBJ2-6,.,CASSLGRRVSGANVLTF,TGCGCCAGCAGTCTGGGACGGCGGGTGTCTGGGGCCAACGTCCTGACTTTC
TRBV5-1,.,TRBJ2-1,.,CASSFSNEQFF,TGCGCCAGCAGCTTCTCTAATGAGCAGTTCTTC
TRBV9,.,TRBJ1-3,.,CASSVGGGNTIYF,TGTGCCAGCAGCGTAGGAGGGGGAAACACCATATATTTT
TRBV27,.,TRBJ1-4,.,CASSLGPLINEKLFF,TGTGCCAGCAGTTTAGGGCCGCTGATTAATGAAAAACTGTTTTTT
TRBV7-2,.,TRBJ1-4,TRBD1,CASSVAGGWTNEKLFF,TGTGCCAGCAGCGTAGCAGGGGGCTGGACTAATGAAAAACTGTTTTTT
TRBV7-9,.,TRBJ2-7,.,CASSSQQGNYEQYF,TGTGCCAGCAGCTCCCAACAGGGAAATTACGAGCAGTACTTC
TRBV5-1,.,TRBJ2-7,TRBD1,CASSLKGALQEQYF,TGCGCCAGCAGCTTAAAGGGGGCTCTTCAAGAGCAGTACTTC
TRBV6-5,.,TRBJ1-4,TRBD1,CASSYPNTGGNEKLFF,TGTGCCAGCAGTTACCCAAATACAGGGGGGAATGAAAAACTGTTTTTT
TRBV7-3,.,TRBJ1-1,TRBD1,CASSPTGIMNTEAFF,TGTGCCAGCAGCCCGACAGGGATCATGAACACTGAAGCTTTCTTT
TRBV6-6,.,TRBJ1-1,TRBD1,CASSKPGQGVEWAFF,TGTGCCAGCAGTAAACCGGGACAGGGTGTTGAATGGGCTTTCTTT
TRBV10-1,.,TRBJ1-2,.,CATASRDYGYTF,TGCGCCACCGCCTCCCGGGACTATGGCTACACCTTC
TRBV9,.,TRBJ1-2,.,CASSPPAEGYGYTF,TGTGCCAGCAGCCCACCAGCGGAGGGGTATGGCTACACCTTC
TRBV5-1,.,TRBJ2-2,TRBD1,CASSTGGNGELFF,TGCGCCAGCAGTACAGGGGGTAACGGGGAGCTGTTTTTT
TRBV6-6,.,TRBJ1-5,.,CASSYSSGYQPQHF,TGTGCCAGCAGTTATTCGTCAGGGTATCAGCCCCAGCATTTT
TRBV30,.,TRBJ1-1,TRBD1,CAWSVLGTGAANTEAFF,TGTGCCTGGAGTGTACTAGGGACAGGGGCCGCGAACACTGAAGCTTTCTTT
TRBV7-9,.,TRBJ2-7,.,CASSLMRGDRRYF,TGTGCCAGCAGCTTAATGAGAGGTGACAGGCGGTACTTC
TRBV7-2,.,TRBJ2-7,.,CASSSYSYEQYF,TGTGCCAGCAGCTCCTACTCCTACGAGCAGTACTTC
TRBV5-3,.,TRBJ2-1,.,CARSFPRMGIGYNEQFF,TGTGCCAGAAGCTTCCCTCGCATGGGGATCGGCTACAATGAGCAGTTCTTC
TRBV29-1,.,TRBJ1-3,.,CSVISGNTIYF,TGCAGCGTTATTTCTGGAAACACCATATATTTT
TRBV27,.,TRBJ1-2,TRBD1,CASSLRGDQTGAYGYTF,TGTGCCAGCAGTTTAAGGGGCGACCAAACAGGGGCTTATGGCTACACCTTC
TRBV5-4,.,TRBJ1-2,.,CASSSLRDTRDYGYTF,TGTGCCAGCAGCTCCCTCCGGGACACCCGAGACTATGGCTACACCTTC
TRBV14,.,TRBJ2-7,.,CASSRHEVTYEQYF,TGTGCCAGCAGCCGTCATGAGGTGACCTACGAGCAGTACTTC
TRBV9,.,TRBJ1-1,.,CASSPRGNSGTEAFF,TGTGCCAGCAGCCCCCGGGGCAACTCCGGCACTGAAGCTTTCTTT
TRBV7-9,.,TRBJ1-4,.,CASSLIPVRENEKLFF,TGTGCCAGCAGCTTAATACCGGTCAGGGAAAATGAAAAACTGTTTTTT
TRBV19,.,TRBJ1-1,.,CASNNGGGTEAFF,TGTGCCAGTAATAACGGAGGAGGAACTGAAGCTTTCTTT
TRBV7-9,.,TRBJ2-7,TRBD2,CASRPGGSSYEQYF,TGTGCCAGCAGACCGGGGGGGAGCTCCTACGAGCAGTACTTC
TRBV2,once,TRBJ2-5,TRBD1,CASRNRGETQYF,TGTGCCAGCAGGAACAGGGGAGAGACCCAGTACTTC
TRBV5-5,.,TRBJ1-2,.,CASSLSGNYGYTF,TGTGCCAGCAGCTTGTCCGGGAACTATGGCTACACCTTC